Described below is a single TCR beta chain sequence and its context. Antigen specificity is unknown. The entry originates in a study of cytomegalovirus exposure and HLA in healthy donors. The study, taken as a whole, reports: Accurate HLA-A and HLA-B prediction from TCR beta sequences was reported for most subjects. The records held CMV serostatus as the only immune exposure information. With later analysis, a missense DCLRE1C variant became linked to TCR beta V- and J-gene trimming. Most CMV-associated TCR beta chains were later found to appear HLA-restricted.

PCR primers comprised 60 Vbeta and 13 Jbeta primers. Sequencing used immunoSEQ multiplex PCR; TCRdb keeps in-frame clones, though not all of them. The sample carries more than 150,000 clones, 65% to 85% recorded once. The trim removed 4 bases at V and 11 bases at J, leaving 8 bases unmatched. Looked up from germline, CDR1 is LGHNA and CDR2 is YNFKEQ. The CDR3 runs 13 residues. The receptor's source is a woman in her thirties or forties in good health and CMV-seropositive. Input material: PBMCs. The V call is TRBV4-2, the J call TRBJ1-2, with 9 bases that match TRBD1. Written as DNA, the CDR3 is TGTGCCAGCAGCCCCGGACAGGGGACATATTACACCTTC. The encoded protein is CASSPGQGTYYTF.